This TCR beta chain was retrieved from a study of T-cell reconstitution after alpha-beta-depleted transplantation in children. This CDR3 contains 17 residues. V lost 5 bases and J lost 0, with 20 bases in between. Germline CDR1 reads DFQATT; CDR2 reads SNEGSKA (reference sequence). Using unique molecular identifiers, the investigators prepared the TCRbeta library. TCRdb used MiXCR to reprocess the PCR reads, holding one entry per CDR3 protein. This sample carries more than 450,000 distinct CDR3 sequences, 15% to 20% of them seen once, and the ten largest clones take 2.5% to 4%. The TCR comes from a human donor who donated a stem cell graft to a child with acute lymphoblastic leukemia. V usage is TRBV20-1 and J usage is TRBJ2-4; a weak D match, TRBD1 (5 bases). Source: PBMCs from the stem cell graft donor, taken from the stem cell graft. CDR3 residues: CSASTYLGVLAKNIQYF. The DNA for the CDR3 is TGCAGTGCTTCTACTTACCTAGGGGTACTAGCCAAAAACATTCAGTACTTC.